A selection of T cell receptor beta chains follows, all from one sample in a study of chemoradiotherapy in HPV16-positive cancers. Measured with immunoSEQ multiplex PCR; TCRdb has only the in-frame clones, and not every one. The sample carries approximately 27,000 clones, roughly 80% recorded once. Material: blood, obtained from a patient who underwent chemoradiotherapy. The receptors come from a human donor with HPV-associated anogenital cancer. CDR3s include the opening cysteine and the closing phenylalanine or tryptophan. A D gene is named only where the DNA matches it firmly. For some rows the clone size is stated as once, few or many, or as a class when expanded; others skip it.

V gene	J gene	D gene	clone size	CDR3 DNA	CDR3 protein
TRBV6-5	TRBJ2-1	-	-	TGTGCCAGCAGTCTGGGGGCCTTCAATGAGCAGTTCTTC	CASSLGAFNEQFF
TRBV9	TRBJ2-1	TRBD2	-	TGTGCCAGCAGCCCTTCGATTCTAGCGGGGGGGGAGAATGAGCAGTTCTTC	CASSPSILAGGENEQFF
TRBV6-1	TRBJ1-1	-	-	TGTGCCAGCAGTGAACTGAGAAGGCTAAGGTCAAACACTGAAGCTTTCTTT	CASSELRRLRSNTEAFF
TRBV15	TRBJ2-7	TRBD2	-	TGTGCCACCAGCAGGTCTAGCGGGAGCTACGAGCAGTACTTC	CATSRSSGSYEQYF
TRBV6-1	TRBJ2-5	-	-	TGTGCCAGCAGTAATAACGACAGGGGAGGGGAGACCCAGTACTTC	CASSNNDRGGETQYF
TRBV6-5	TRBJ2-1	-	-	TGTGCCAGCAGTTACACCAGGGATTCTGAGCAGTTCTTC	CASSYTRDSEQFF
TRBV6-5	TRBJ1-5	-	-	TGTGCCAGCAGTGAAAACAGCGTCAATCAGCCCCAGCATTTT	CASSENSVNQPQHF
TRBV6-6	TRBJ2-7	-	-	TGTGCCAGCAGTTACTCGAATCAGGGCGAGCAGTACTTC	CASSYSNQGEQYF
TRBV7-2	TRBJ1-5	TRBD1	-	TGTGCCAGCAGCTTCGGACAGGGCAATCAGCCCCAGCATTTT	CASSFGQGNQPQHF
TRBV2	TRBJ2-2	-	-	TGTGCCAGCAGTTACGGGGGGCGCACCGGGGAGCTGTTTTTT	CASSYGGRTGELFF
TRBV7-2	TRBJ1-2	-	few	TGTGCCAGCAGCGACACCAGGGTTAACTATGGCTACACCTTC	CASSDTRVNYGYTF
TRBV21-1	TRBJ1-2	-	-	TGTGCCAGCAGCAAATGTCGGGTGGGAGAGGACTATGGCTACACCTTC	CASSKCRVGEDYGYTF
TRBV19	TRBJ1-1	TRBD1	-	TGTGCCAGTAGTATTCAGAGGGGGCAGAGTACTGAAGCTTTCTTT	CASSIQRGQSTEAFF
TRBV30	TRBJ1-2	TRBD1	-	TGTGCGGGGGGACAGGTCCTTAACTATGGCTACACCTTC	CAGGQVLNYGYTF
TRBV18	TRBJ1-2	-	-	TGTGCCAGCTCACCAGACCGGATCTATGGCTACACCTTC	CASSPDRIYGYTF
TRBV4-1	TRBJ1-3	TRBD1	-	TGCGCCAGCAGCCAATACCGGGACAGCTCTGGAAACACCATATATTTT	CASSQYRDSSGNTIYF
TRBV10-3	TRBJ2-5	TRBD1	-	TGTGCCATCGGAAACCAGGGGGCCCCCCAAGAGACCCAGTACTTC	CAIGNQGAPQETQYF
TRBV5-5	TRBJ1-5	-	-	TGTGCCAGCAGCCGGGACTTATATGAGCCCCAGCATTTT	CASSRDLYEPQHF
TRBV27	TRBJ1-3	-	-	TGTGCGGGAGGACAGACATGCTCTGGAAACACCATATATTTT	CAGGQTCSGNTIYF
TRBV9	TRBJ1-1	-	-	TGTGCCAGCAGCGTAGGGGTGGGTGTCGCTGAAGCTTTCTTT	CASSVGVGVAEAFF
TRBV7-3	TRBJ2-2	TRBD1	-	TGTGCCAGCAGCTTATCCCTAGGACAGGGGGCCGGGGAGCTGTTTTTT	CASSLSLGQGAGELFF
TRBV19	TRBJ2-1	TRBD2	-	TGTGCCAGTACGATAGGGACGGGGGGTTACAATGAGCAGTTCTTC	CASTIGTGGYNEQFF
TRBV10-3	TRBJ2-5	TRBD1	-	TGTGCCATCAGTGAGGGGCGGACAGGGTTATCAGAGACCCAGTACTTC	CAISEGRTGLSETQYF
TRBV5-1	TRBJ2-1	-	-	TGCGCCAGCAGCTTGTTTGCGGCGGGTGCCAGAAATGAGCAGTTCTTC	CASSLFAAGARNEQFF
TRBV7-3	TRBJ2-1	-	-	TGTGCCAGCAGCCTAGGGACTAATGAGCAGTTCTTC	CASSLGTNEQFF
TRBV5-8	TRBJ2-2	-	-	TGTGCCAGCAGCTTGGAACGTATCAGGACCGGGGAGCTGTTTTTT	CASSLERIRTGELFF
TRBV12-5	TRBJ1-1	-	-	TGTGCTAGTGGTTTATCGGGGAGCGACACTGAAGCTTTCTTT	CASGLSGSDTEAFF
TRBV5-4	TRBJ1-2	TRBD1	-	TGTGCCAGCAGACCTCAGGGGGCTGTAGGGGGCTACACCTTC	CASRPQGAVGGYTF
TRBV4-1	TRBJ2-3	-	once	TGCGCCAGCAGCCAAGTCCTCGCCTCTCCTAGCACAGATACGCAGTATTTT	CASSQVLASPSTDTQYF
TRBV19	TRBJ1-4	-	-	TGTGCCAGTAGTATTGTCGGCAGCGTGGGAGTAAATGAAAAACTGTTTTTT	CASSIVGSVGVNEKLFF
TRBV27	TRBJ2-5	-	-	TGTGCCAGCAGCCTCCAGGGATTACGGGAGACCCAGTACTTC	CASSLQGLRETQYF
TRBV9	TRBJ2-3	-	-	TGTGCCAGCAGCCCCCTGGGGGGGGCTAGCACAGATACGCAGTATTTT	CASSPLGGASTDTQYF
TRBV5-1	TRBJ1-1	-	-	TGCGCCAGCAGCCACTCACGGGGGGCGTCAACTGAAGCTTTCTTT	CASSHSRGASTEAFF
TRBV11-2	TRBJ2-3	-	-	TGTGCCAGCAGCTCTAGCACAGATACGCAGTATTTT	CASSSSTDTQYF
TRBV9	TRBJ2-2	-	few	TGTGCCAGCAGCGTACGGATCAACACCGGGGAGCTGTTTTTT	CASSVRINTGELFF
TRBV30	TRBJ2-6	TRBD1	-	TGTGCCTGGAGTGCTGGGACAGGGGGTGCTGGAGGGGCCAACGTCCTGACTTTC	CAWSAGTGGAGGANVLTF
TRBV7-3	TRBJ1-1	-	-	TGTGCCAGCAGCTTATCAGGGGAGGCTGAAGCTTTCTTT	CASSLSGEAEAFF
TRBV18	TRBJ2-3	TRBD1	-	TGTGCCAGCTCATCCCGACAGGGCGCTTTTACAGATACGCAGTATTTT	CASSSRQGAFTDTQYF
TRBV7-9	TRBJ2-5	-	-	TGTGCCAGCAGCGAGGTTACAGCGGAGACCCAGTACTTC	CASSEVTAETQYF
TRBV6-5	TRBJ1-2	-	-	TGTGCCAGCAGTTACCACAGGGCAGCTAACTATGGCTACACCTTC	CASSYHRAANYGYTF
TRBV25-1	TRBJ2-5	-	-	TGTGCCAGCAGTGTGGCGTTGCGGGGCCAAGAGACCCAGTACTTC	CASSVALRGQETQYF
TRBV18	TRBJ2-2	-	-	TGTGCCAGCTCACCACCTAACTCTAACACCGGGGAGCTGTTTTTT	CASSPPNSNTGELFF
TRBV10-1	TRBJ2-7	-	-	TGCGCCAGCAGTCGGGACCAATCCTCCTACGAGCAGTACTTC	CASSRDQSSYEQYF
TRBV7-9	TRBJ2-3	-	-	TGTGCCAGCAGCTTAGTCACCCAGACTAGCACAGATACGCAGTATTTT	CASSLVTQTSTDTQYF
TRBV2	TRBJ1-2	-	-	TGTGCCAGCAGCCCCCTGCCGGGACAAGCTAACTATGGCTACACCTTC	CASSPLPGQANYGYTF
TRBV11-1	TRBJ2-5	TRBD1	once	TGTGCCAGCAGCGCCCGGACAGGGGAAGAGACCCAGTACTTC	CASSARTGEETQYF